Included here is one T cell receptor beta chain sequence, with context. Its antigen is not identified. The data were obtained in a study of naive and memory T cell subsets. Overall study findings and caveats: Over 90% of naive TCR sequences appeared only once after error correction, unlike memory subsets. No ground truth validated the naive and memory repertoire findings.

Cells stained for CD3, CD4, CD8, CD45RA and CD27 were sorted into four subsets. An equimolar mix of two oligonucleotides served as the beta constant-region primer for TRBC1 and TRBC2. Four rounds of PCR amplified the ligated cDNA using nested alpha and beta constant-region primers plus SP2. An oligonucleotide with the SP2 primer and a 12-nucleotide UMI was ligated to the cDNA 3' end. TCRdb reprocessed the UMI-ligation and nested PCR reads via MiXCR and lists one record per CDR3 protein. Of 120,000 or so distinct CDR3 sequences in the sample, 30% to 45% were seen once. The CDR3 contains 12 residues. Germline loops: CDR1 LGHDT, CDR2 YNNKEL (reference sequence). V shed 6 bases and J shed 7 bases, with 12 bases lying between them.

This rearrangement joins TRBV3-1 to TRBJ1-1; a possible D gene is TRBD1 (6 bases). This clonotype was sampled from a human donor in good health. Sequencing was done on a sample of central memory CD4+ T cells from blood. The CDR3 protein is CASSIGGFEAFF. The CDR3 DNA reads as TGTGCCAGCAGTATAGGGGGTTTTGAAGCTTTCTTT.